Listed below are T cell receptor beta chains from one sample, sequenced in a study of blood T cell repertoires in COVID-19. Produced via immunoSEQ multiplex PCR; TCRdb's table is partial and in-frame only. Of around 200,000 clones in the sample, 75% to 90% were seen once. The specimen was peripheral blood. These TCRs come from a woman aged 40 to 50 with acute or convalescent COVID-19. The CDR3 runs from the conserved cysteine through the conserved F or W. Each record gives: D gene, clone size, V gene, J gene, CDR3 DNA, CDR3 protein. D genes are given only for firm matches. Clone size is shown for a subset of rows, as once, few, many or a class of expanded clone.

D gene: TRBD1; clone size: .; V gene: TRBV6-5; J gene: TRBJ2-1; CDR3 DNA: TGTGCCAGCAATACGGGACAGTCGGGGAATGAGCAGTTCTTC; CDR3 protein: CASNTGQSGNEQFF
D gene: TRBD1; clone size: once; V gene: TRBV28; J gene: TRBJ1-3; CDR3 DNA: TGTGCCAGCAGGCGCTATGGACAGGACTCTGGAAACACCATATATTTT; CDR3 protein: CASRRYGQDSGNTIYF
D gene: .; clone size: .; V gene: TRBV27; J gene: TRBJ2-5; CDR3 DNA: TGTGCCAGCAGTTTCCGAATTCCACAGGGGACCCAGTACTTC; CDR3 protein: CASSFRIPQGTQYF
D gene: .; clone size: .; V gene: TRBV7-9; J gene: TRBJ2-4; CDR3 DNA: TGTGCCAGCAGCTCCCCCTACGAGGCAGACATTCAGTACTTC; CDR3 protein: CASSSPYEADIQYF
D gene: .; clone size: few; V gene: TRBV30; J gene: TRBJ1-6; CDR3 DNA: TGTGCCTGGAGACGATCGGAGGGTCCCCTCCACTTT; CDR3 protein: CAWRRSEGPLHF
D gene: .; clone size: .; V gene: TRBV19; J gene: TRBJ2-7; CDR3 DNA: TGTGCCAGTAGTGTCGGACACAGCCAAACCTACGAGCAGTACTTC; CDR3 protein: CASSVGHSQTYEQYF
D gene: .; clone size: .; V gene: TRBV15; J gene: TRBJ2-5; CDR3 DNA: TGTGCCACCAGCAGTAAAGAGACCCAGTACTTC; CDR3 protein: CATSSKETQYF
D gene: TRBD1; clone size: .; V gene: TRBV6-5; J gene: TRBJ1-1; CDR3 DNA: TGTGCCAGCACCACGACAGGGGAGAATGTTGAAGCTTTCTTT; CDR3 protein: CASTTTGENVEAFF
D gene: .; clone size: .; V gene: TRBV6-1; J gene: TRBJ1-2; CDR3 DNA: TGTGCCAGCAGTGAAGCGACGGGGGGAGACTATGGCTACACCTTC; CDR3 protein: CASSEATGGDYGYTF
D gene: TRBD2; clone size: .; V gene: TRBV7-3; J gene: TRBJ2-5; CDR3 DNA: TGTGCCAGCAGCTTACCGGGACTAGGAGAGACCCAGTACTTC; CDR3 protein: CASSLPGLGETQYF
D gene: TRBD2; clone size: .; V gene: TRBV24-1; J gene: TRBJ2-1; CDR3 DNA: TGTGCCACCAGTGACACCGGGAGGGCTGGAATCAATGAGCAGTTCTTC; CDR3 protein: CATSDTGRAGINEQFF
D gene: TRBD1; clone size: once; V gene: TRBV20-1; J gene: TRBJ1-2; CDR3 DNA: TGCAGTGCTAGTCCCCAGGGGGTATATGGCTACACCTTC; CDR3 protein: CSASPQGVYGYTF
D gene: .; clone size: .; V gene: TRBV7-8; J gene: TRBJ2-5; CDR3 DNA: TGTGCCAGCAGGGGCACCGGGACTTTAAAGTACTTC; CDR3 protein: CASRGTGTLKYF
D gene: .; clone size: .; V gene: TRBV27; J gene: TRBJ1-6; CDR3 DNA: TGTGCCAGCAGTCCAAACAGGGCGAGCTCCTATAATTCACCCCTCCACTTT; CDR3 protein: CASSPNRASSYNSPLHF
D gene: .; clone size: .; V gene: TRBV6-1; J gene: TRBJ1-5; CDR3 DNA: TGTGCCAGCAGTGCCCCGTGGGCGGGGAGTCCTTTCAATCAGCCCCAGCATTTT; CDR3 protein: CASSAPWAGSPFNQPQHF
D gene: .; clone size: .; V gene: TRBV18; J gene: TRBJ2-7; CDR3 DNA: TGTGCCAGCTCAACGTCCCAAACTCGGGATGGCGAGCAGTACTTC; CDR3 protein: CASSTSQTRDGEQYF
D gene: .; clone size: .; V gene: TRBV5-1; J gene: TRBJ2-2; CDR3 DNA: TGCGCCAGCAGCCCTTCAGGAAGGTCGAACACCGGGGAGCTGTTTTTT; CDR3 protein: CASSPSGRSNTGELFF
D gene: TRBD2; clone size: .; V gene: TRBV19; J gene: TRBJ2-1; CDR3 DNA: TGTGCCAGTAGTATAGATCTGGGACTAGATAAATCCTACAATGAGCAGTTCTTC; CDR3 protein: CASSIDLGLDKSYNEQFF
D gene: TRBD1; clone size: .; V gene: TRBV27; J gene: TRBJ2-3; CDR3 DNA: TGTGCCAGCCAAAACTGGGACAGGGGGCCAGATACGCAGTATTTT; CDR3 protein: CASQNWDRGPDTQYF
D gene: TRBD1; clone size: .; V gene: TRBV19; J gene: TRBJ1-5; CDR3 DNA: TGTGCCAGTAGCCTCGACAGGGGCCGAACTTTTAGCAATCAGCCCCAGCATTTT; CDR3 protein: CASSLDRGRTFSNQPQHF
D gene: TRBD1; clone size: .; V gene: TRBV4-1; J gene: TRBJ2-6; CDR3 DNA: TGCGCCAGCAGCCAAGGGACAGGAAGCAGCTCTGGGGCCAACGTCCTGACTTTC; CDR3 protein: CASSQGTGSSSGANVLTF
D gene: TRBD2; clone size: .; V gene: TRBV6-5; J gene: TRBJ2-3; CDR3 DNA: TGTGCCAGCAGTCTAGCGGGGGGCACAGATACGCAGTATTTT; CDR3 protein: CASSLAGGTDTQYF
D gene: TRBD2; clone size: .; V gene: TRBV15; J gene: TRBJ2-7; CDR3 DNA: TGTGCCACCAGCTCGGGGGGGGGCTCGAGACACGAGCAGTACTTC; CDR3 protein: CATSSGGGSRHEQYF
D gene: TRBD1; clone size: .; V gene: TRBV9; J gene: TRBJ1-4; CDR3 DNA: TGTGCCAGCAGCGTAGGGACAGGGTCCACTAATGAAAAACTGTTTTTT; CDR3 protein: CASSVGTGSTNEKLFF
D gene: .; clone size: .; V gene: TRBV9; J gene: TRBJ1-2; CDR3 DNA: TGTGCCAGCAGAGGGGCCTTGGGCTACACCTTC; CDR3 protein: CASRGALGYTF
D gene: TRBD1; clone size: few; V gene: TRBV28; J gene: TRBJ1-6; CDR3 DNA: TGTGCCAGCAGTCCTCGGGACAGGGCCAATTCCCTCCACTTT; CDR3 protein: CASSPRDRANSLHF
D gene: .; clone size: .; V gene: TRBV2; J gene: TRBJ1-6; CDR3 DNA: TGTGCCAGCAGTGTAACAGGGAACTATAATTCACCCCTCCACTTT; CDR3 protein: CASSVTGNYNSPLHF
D gene: TRBD2; clone size: .; V gene: TRBV6-5; J gene: TRBJ2-4; CDR3 DNA: TGTGCCACCAAAGGCGGGGGATTGTCCATTCAGTACTTC; CDR3 protein: CATKGGGLSIQYF
D gene: .; clone size: .; V gene: TRBV5-4; J gene: TRBJ2-7; CDR3 DNA: TGTGCCAGCAGCGCAGGTGGGCCAGGTGAGCAGTACTTC; CDR3 protein: CASSAGGPGEQYF
D gene: .; clone size: .; V gene: TRBV28; J gene: TRBJ2-7; CDR3 DNA: TGTGCCAGCACGGCTACCGGGACATTCCACGAGCAGTACTTC; CDR3 protein: CASTATGTFHEQYF
D gene: .; clone size: .; V gene: TRBV10-1; J gene: TRBJ1-1; CDR3 DNA: TGCGCCAGCAGCCGAGATTTGCAGGAAGAAGCTTTCTTT; CDR3 protein: CASSRDLQEEAFF
D gene: .; clone size: .; V gene: TRBV5-1; J gene: TRBJ2-1; CDR3 DNA: TGCGCCAGCAGCTTGAATGGGGCTTCCTACAATGAGCAGTTCTTC; CDR3 protein: CASSLNGASYNEQFF
D gene: .; clone size: .; V gene: TRBV24-1; J gene: TRBJ1-4; CDR3 DNA: TGTGCCACCAGTGATCCCAGGGGAGAGGGTGAAAAACTGTTTTTT; CDR3 protein: CATSDPRGEGEKLFF
D gene: TRBD2; clone size: once; V gene: TRBV2; J gene: TRBJ2-3; CDR3 DNA: TGTGCCAGCAGTCTGAGCGGGGGGACGGCAGATACGCAGTATTTT; CDR3 protein: CASSLSGGTADTQYF
D gene: .; clone size: .; V gene: TRBV14; J gene: TRBJ1-2; CDR3 DNA: TGTGCCAGCAGCCAAGCCCGAAACGGTAACTATGGCTACACCTTC; CDR3 protein: CASSQARNGNYGYTF
D gene: .; clone size: few; V gene: TRBV7-9; J gene: TRBJ1-1; CDR3 DNA: TGTGCCAGCAGCTTGGCGACAGGAGTAGAAGCTTTCTTT; CDR3 protein: CASSLATGVEAFF
D gene: TRBD2; clone size: few; V gene: TRBV5-4; J gene: TRBJ2-3; CDR3 DNA: TGTGCCAGCAGCTATGGCGGGACTAGCGTGGATACGCAGTATTTT; CDR3 protein: CASSYGGTSVDTQYF
D gene: .; clone size: .; V gene: TRBV18; J gene: TRBJ2-5; CDR3 DNA: TGTGCCAGCTCACCACCTGGCAGACAAGAGACCCAGTACTTC; CDR3 protein: CASSPPGRQETQYF
D gene: .; clone size: .; V gene: TRBV10-3; J gene: TRBJ2-3; CDR3 DNA: TGTGCCCTACAAGACCCCGGGAGAAACACAGATACGCAGTATTTT; CDR3 protein: CALQDPGRNTDTQYF
D gene: TRBD1; clone size: .; V gene: TRBV19; J gene: TRBJ1-4; CDR3 DNA: TGTGCCACCCTCCCTTCCCAAGGGACAGAGAGTCCTGAAAAACTGTTTTTT; CDR3 protein: CATLPSQGTESPEKLFF
D gene: .; clone size: .; V gene: TRBV6-5; J gene: TRBJ1-5; CDR3 DNA: TGTGCCAGCAGACAACAGGGAAGTCAGCCCCAGCATTTT; CDR3 protein: CASRQQGSQPQHF
D gene: TRBD2; clone size: .; V gene: TRBV14; J gene: TRBJ2-5; CDR3 DNA: TGTGCCAGCAGCCAACTAGCGGCTGTTCAAGAGACCCAGTACTTC; CDR3 protein: CASSQLAAVQETQYF
D gene: .; clone size: .; V gene: TRBV2; J gene: TRBJ1-5; CDR3 DNA: TGTGCCAGCAAGGGGGGGAGGGAAGGCAATCAGCCCCAGCATTTT; CDR3 protein: CASKGGREGNQPQHF
D gene: TRBD2; clone size: .; V gene: TRBV30; J gene: TRBJ2-1; CDR3 DNA: TGTGCCTGGACCCCCCCGGTTGCCCGGGGGGGTTACAATGAGCAGTTCTTC; CDR3 protein: CAWTPPVARGGYNEQFF
D gene: .; clone size: .; V gene: TRBV4-2; J gene: TRBJ2-3; CDR3 DNA: TGTGCCAGCAGCCAGGAGCGCCTCGGTAACACAGATACGCAGTATTTT; CDR3 protein: CASSQERLGNTDTQYF
D gene: .; clone size: .; V gene: TRBV7-8; J gene: TRBJ1-1; CDR3 DNA: TGTGCCAGCAGCTTATACGAACCGAGAATGAACACTGAAGCTTTCTTT; CDR3 protein: CASSLYEPRMNTEAFF
D gene: .; clone size: .; V gene: TRBV28; J gene: TRBJ1-4; CDR3 DNA: TGTGCCAGCAGTTCCCTACTTTCTCGGGGGTTACCAAATGAAAAACTGTTTTTT; CDR3 protein: CASSSLLSRGLPNEKLFF
D gene: TRBD1; clone size: .; V gene: TRBV6-5; J gene: TRBJ1-5; CDR3 DNA: TGTGCCAGCAGTTACGCAGGGGGCAGGCAGCCCCAGCATTTT; CDR3 protein: CASSYAGGRQPQHF
D gene: .; clone size: .; V gene: TRBV7-9; J gene: TRBJ2-7; CDR3 DNA: TGTGCCAGCAGCTTACGGCACGAGGACGAGCAGTACTTC; CDR3 protein: CASSLRHEDEQYF
D gene: .; clone size: .; V gene: TRBV30; J gene: TRBJ1-1; CDR3 DNA: TGTGCCTGGGGGGAGGGAAACACTGAAGCTTTCTTT; CDR3 protein: CAWGEGNTEAFF
D gene: .; clone size: .; V gene: TRBV7-8; J gene: TRBJ2-3; CDR3 DNA: TGTGCCAGCAGCCGCGTTGGCACAGATACGCAGTATTTT; CDR3 protein: CASSRVGTDTQYF
D gene: TRBD1; clone size: .; V gene: TRBV28; J gene: TRBJ2-7; CDR3 DNA: TGTGCCAGCAGTTTACCCTCCGGGACAGCGTACGAGCAGTACTTC; CDR3 protein: CASSLPSGTAYEQYF
D gene: .; clone size: .; V gene: TRBV11-3; J gene: TRBJ2-3; CDR3 DNA: TGTGCCAGCAGCCCCGGACTAACCGACACAGATACGCAGTATTTT; CDR3 protein: CASSPGLTDTDTQYF
D gene: .; clone size: .; V gene: TRBV18; J gene: TRBJ1-3; CDR3 DNA: TGTGCCAGCTCACCACGGGGACAATCAACTGGAAACACCATATATTTT; CDR3 protein: CASSPRGQSTGNTIYF
D gene: TRBD1; clone size: .; V gene: TRBV5-4; J gene: TRBJ2-7; CDR3 DNA: TGTGCCAGCAGCCCTAGGGACAGGGCGGTCGAGCAGTACTTC; CDR3 protein: CASSPRDRAVEQYF